The 21 T cell receptor beta chains in this list originate from one sample, sequenced in a study of T cell responses to AZD1222 COVID-19 vaccine. Repertoires were generated with immunoSEQ multiplex PCR, while TCRdb's copy carries only in-frame clones and drops some. The sample has some 31,000 clones, about 80% seen once; the top ten hold about 4.6%. The sample consisted of peripheral blood, taken 28 days after the second AZD1222 dose. These receptor sequences come from an adult who received the AZD1222 COVID-19 vaccine.

The chain joins TRBV28 to TRBJ2-1, with 9 bases lining up with TRBD2. In germline, CDR1 is MDHEN, CDR2 SYDVKM. V dropped 7 bases and J dropped 8; count of bases not matched to a gene: 6. CDR3 length equals 13 residues. CDR3 in DNA: TGTGCCAGCACACGGACTAGCGCCCATGAGCAGTTCTTC. Translating it yields CASTRTSAHEQFF.

This rearrangement joins TRBV24-1 to TRBJ2-1; D perhaps matches TRBD2 (5 bases). This CDR3 region has 17 residues. Germline V CDR1 and CDR2: KGHDR, SFDVKD. Trimming took 4 bases from V and 3 from J, leaving 18 bases between them. The CDR3 DNA is TGTGCCACCAGTGAATTTCGGGCCAGCGGCTACTACAATGAGCAGTTCTTC. Translating it yields CATSEFRASGYYNEQFF.

The V gene is TRBV7-2, the J gene TRBJ2-1, with 13 bases aligning to TRBD2. V was pared by 5 bases and J by 9 bases, with 7 bases of the junction left unmatched. The germline V gene encodes CDR1 SGHTA and CDR2 FQGNSA. The CDR3 spans 15 residues. The DNA of the CDR3 is TGTGCCAGCAGCCTAACTAGCGGGAGGGCAACTGAGCAGTTCTTC. Amino acid sequence: CASSLTSGRATEQFF. Variable domain in full (rest from reference TRBV7-2 and TRBJ2-1): GAGVSQSPSNKVTEKGKDVELRCDPISGHTALYWYRQSLGQGLEFLIYFQGNSAPDKSGLPSDRFSAERTGGSVSTLTIQRTQQEDSAVYLCASSLTSGRATEQFFGPGTRLTVL.

This clone has only a few counts. V is TRBV5-1 and J is TRBJ1-3; D unresolved. Between the trimmed V and J ends, which lost 6 bases and 6 bases, there was a span of 16 bases. The CDR3 is 14 residues long. Germline V gene data show CDR1 as SGHRS and CDR2 as YFSETQ. The CDR3 DNA reads TGCGCCAGCACGGGCGACTCAAGCGCAAACACCATATATTTT. Protein: CASTGDSSANTIYF.

The rearrangement joins TRBV12-5 to TRBJ1-2; D is possibly TRBD1 (5 bases). The CDR3 sequence is 14 residues long. Germline CDR1 LGHNT, CDR2 FRNRAP. V was clipped by 1 base and J by 8 bases, with 14 bases between them. In DNA form, the CDR3 reads TGTGCTAGTGGTTTGGGTCAGGGAGGAAGGGGCTACACCTTC. It codes for CASGLGQGGRGYTF.

The gene calls are TRBV7-9 and TRBJ2-7; TRBD2 matches 7 bases. CDR3 size: 14 residues. Per germline, CDR1 SEHNR and CDR2 FQNEAQ (reference sequence). J gave up 5 bases and V 0 bases, and 4 bases lay outside the gene matches. The CDR3 spells CASSLALASHEQYF. Written as DNA, the CDR3 is TGTGCCAGCAGCTTAGCACTAGCGAGTCACGAGCAGTACTTC.

The rearrangement joins TRBV27 to TRBJ1-4; 7 nucleotides align to TRBD1. CDR1 and CDR2 from the germline V gene are MNHEY and SMNVEV (reference sequence). V lost 6 bases to trimming and J lost 2 bases; unmatched junction nucleotides: 9. The CDR3 is 16 residues long. In nucleotides, the CDR3 is TGTGCCAGCAGCCGAAATATACAGGGGACTAATGAAAAACTGTTTTTT. Translating gives CASSRNIQGTNEKLFF.

The V call is TRBV7-9, the J call TRBJ1-2, with a possible D match to TRBD1 (5 bases). Germline V gene sequence: CDR1 SEHNR, CDR2 FQNEAQ (reference sequence). There are 14 residues in the CDR3. V was clipped by 5 bases and J by 4 bases, with 14 bases between them. The CDR3 DNA follows: TGTGCCAGCAGCCCTCCGGGACGGAGCTATGGCTACACCTTC. Protein sequence: CASSPPGRSYGYTF.

The chain carries TRBV18 and TRBJ2-1; 14 bases fit TRBD2. CDR1 KGHSH and CDR2 LQKENI come from the germline V gene. V shed 5 bases, J shed 1 base, and the junction held 1 base outside the gene matches. The CDR3 extends over 16 amino acids. The CDR3 loop is CASSRLAGGSYNEQFF. CDR3 coding DNA: TGTGCCAGCTCAAGACTAGCGGGAGGGTCCTACAATGAGCAGTTCTTC. The full variable domain, its missing parts supplied by reference TRBV18 and TRBJ2-1, is NAGVMQNPRHLVRRRGQEARLRCSPMKGHSHVYWYRQLPEEGLKFMVYLQKENIIDESGMPKERFSAEFPKEGPSILRIQQVVRGDSAAYFCASSRLAGGSYNEQFFGPGTRLTVL.

The chain has TRBV30 and TRBJ1-3, with a tentative D call TRBD1 (6 bases). The germline CDR1 and CDR2 sequences are GTSNPN and SVGIG (reference sequence). V was trimmed by 4 bases and J by 0 bases, leaving 13 bases between them. The CDR3 extends over 15 amino acids. In nucleotides, the CDR3 is TGTGCCTGGACCCTAGGGGGTTACTCTGGAAACACCATATATTTT. Translated, it gives CAWTLGGYSGNTIYF.

This chain uses TRBV5-5 with TRBJ1-1; D gene uncertain. Trimming took 4 bases from V and 4 from J, leaving 20 bases between them. CDR1 and CDR2 from the germline V gene are SGHKS and YYEKEE (reference sequence). The CDR3 is 16 residues long. The CDR3 nucleotides are TGTGCCAGCAGCGGGATAACCGTCCGGGAGGGCACTGAAGCTTTCTTT. Translated: CASSGITVREGTEAFF. Drawing the rest from reference TRBV5-5 and TRBJ1-1, the complete variable domain is DAGVTQSPTHLIKTRGQQVTLRCSPISGHKSVSWYQQVLGQGPQFIFQYYEKEERGRGNFPDRFSARQFPNYSSELNVNALLLGDSALYLCASSGITVREGTEAFFGQGTRLTVV.

This chain joins TRBV15 and TRBJ2-7; D is unclear. V lost 2 bases to trimming and J lost 0 bases, with 8 bases between them. The V gene's germline CDR1 is LNHNV and CDR2 YYDKDF (reference sequence). CDR3 length equals 14 residues. This CDR3 reads CATSRFDGSYEQYV. The CDR3 DNA is TGTGCCACCAGCAGATTTGACGGCTCCTACGAGCAGTACGTC.

The chain joins TRBV11-1 to TRBJ2-5, with D possibly called TRBD1 or TRBD2 (7 bases each). The CDR3 loop spans 15 amino acids. Deletions cut 3 bases from V and 5 bases from J, with 16 bases between. Germline V CDR1 and CDR2: SGHAT, FQDESV (reference sequence). In DNA, the CDR3 is TGTGCCAGCAGCTTGGCAGGGGGAGGGGTGGAGACCCAGTACTTC. Encoded protein: CASSLAGGGVETQYF.

V gene TRBV30 combines with J gene TRBJ1-4, with D uncertain. Per the germline V gene, CDR1 is GTSNPN and CDR2 is SVGIG (reference sequence). The CDR3 sequence is 12 residues long. V was trimmed by 1 base and J by 8 bases, leaving 8 bases between them. The CDR3 DNA is TGTGCCTGGAGTGCACTACGAGAAAAACTGTTTTTT. Translated, it gives CAWSALREKLFF.

This rearrangement joins TRBV7-2 to TRBJ1-5; D remains ambiguous. Germline V lookup: CDR1 SGHTA, CDR2 FQGNSA. The CDR3 is 13 residues long. Trimming cost V 2 bases and J 4 bases, with 6 bases left between them. CDR3 coding DNA: TGTGCCAGCAGCTTAACCGCTAATCAGCCCCAGCATTTT. Its protein product is CASSLTANQPQHF.

This clone came up once. CDR3 DNA sequence: TGTGCCAGCAGCGTAGCGGAATTGACCTACAATGAGCAGTTCTTC. Translation: CASSVAELTYNEQFF. V is TRBV7-3 and J is TRBJ2-1, with D possibly TRBD2 on 6 matching bases. This CDR3 is built from 15 residues. The germline CDR1 and CDR2 sequences are SGHTA and FQGTGA. V was cut by 5 bases and J by 2 bases, with 13 bases left in between.

V and J are TRBV5-6 and TRBJ1-2, with unresolved D. The length of the CDR3 is 13 residues. The V end lost 3 bases, the J end lost 4 bases, and 10 bases lay between the germline ends. Looked up from germline, CDR1 is SGHDT and CDR2 is YYEEEE. The CDR3 reads CASSSAGSYGYTF. Here the CDR3 DNA reads TGTGCCAGCAGCTCCGCCGGGTCCTATGGCTACACCTTC.

The chain combines TRBV7-3 with TRBJ2-5; 8 positions agree with TRBD2. There are 14 residues in the CDR3. Trimming cost V 3 bases and J 4 bases; bases outside gene matches: 4. CDR1 SGHTA and CDR2 FQGTGA come from the germline V gene. The DNA for the CDR3 is TGTGCCAGCAGCTTTAGCGGGGCCGGAGAGACCCAGTACTTC. Its protein is CASSFSGAGETQYF.

The rearrangement joins TRBV7-9 to TRBJ2-2; D is unresolved. CDR1 is SEHNR, CDR2 FQNEAQ, per germline (reference sequence). Trimming took off 5 bases at V and 6 bases at J, with 16 bases between the two ends. The CDR3 extends over 15 amino acids. The CDR3, as DNA: TGTGCCAGCAGCCGTAGCACGGTAGTTCCCGGGGAGCTGTTTTTT. Translated, it gives CASSRSTVVPGELFF.

The chain uses TRBV7-7 and TRBJ2-3; D is tentatively TRBD1 or TRBD2 (6 bases each). There are 15 residues in the CDR3. In germline, CDR1 is SSHAT, CDR2 FNYEAQ (reference sequence). Trimming removed 0 bases from V and 6 bases from J, with 13 bases in between. CDR3 protein: CASSLARGGHDTQYF. The CDR3 DNA reads TGTGCCAGCAGCTTAGCCCGAGGGGGGCACGATACGCAGTATTTT.

This clone was seen just once. V gene TRBV4-1 combines with J gene TRBJ1-4, with D unresolved. The CDR3 is 16 residues long. V gave up 0 bases and J gave up 8 bases, with 16 bases separating them. Germline assignment: CDR1 MGHRA and CDR2 YSYEKL. The CDR3 here is CASSQDPTPFREKLFF. CDR3 DNA: TGCGCCAGCAGCCAAGACCCGACACCCTTCCGAGAAAAACTGTTTTTT.